This entry lists 19 T cell receptor beta chains sequenced from one sample in a study of blood T cells in healthy people across ages. Alongside a J-beta primer mix, a sample-barcoded 5' primer served in a second PCR lasting about 7 to 12 cycles. TCRdb reprocessed the 5' RACE reads with MiXCR, giving one entry per CDR3 protein. The repertoire holds roughly 1,000,000 distinct CDR3 sequences, with roughly 24% as singletons. The sample was also linked to a second study, of T cells of mothers and their children.

What was sequenced was blood. These receptor sequences come from a girl aged 2-15 years in good health.

This clonotype was detected only a few times. V is TRBV7-9 and J is TRBJ2-3; no firm D call. Trimming stripped 7 bases from V and 3 bases from J, with 14 bases between. The CDR3 contains 14 residues. CDR1 and CDR2 (germline): SEHNR, FQNEAQ (reference sequence). CDR3 region: CASTGPFGTDTQYF. The CDR3 nucleotides are TGTGCCAGCACCGGGCCCTTTGGGACAGATACGCAGTATTTT. Using reference TRBV7-9 and TRBJ2-3 for the parts outside the CDR3, the full variable domain is DTGVSQNPRHKITKRGQNVTFRCDPISEHNRLYWYRQTLGQGPEFLTYFQNEAQLEKSRLLSDRFSAERPKGSFSTLEIQRTEQGDSAMYLCASTGPFGTDTQYFGPGTRLTVL.

V is TRBV7-2 and J is TRBJ1-4; D is unclear. Germline V CDR1 and CDR2: SGHTA, FQGNSA. V dropped 4 bases and J dropped 1 base, with 7 bases sitting between them. The CDR3 sequence is 14 residues long. CDR3 DNA: TGTGCCAGCAGCTCGTTTGTAACTAATGAAAAACTGTTTTTT. Its translation: CASSSFVTNEKLFF.

The V and J genes are TRBV12-3 or TRBV12-4 and TRBJ2-7; D gene uncertain. CDR3 size: 13 residues. Trimming took off 5 bases at V and 7 bases at J, with 15 bases between the two ends. The CDR3 reads CASSRWPLLEQYF. The CDR3 DNA sequence: TGTGCCAGCAGTCGGTGGCCCTTGCTTGAGCAGTACTTC.

V gene TRBV5-1 combines with J gene TRBJ1-3; D uncertain. In germline, CDR1 is SGHRS, CDR2 YFSETQ. The germline V and J ends were trimmed by 4 bases and 8 bases, with 13 bases remaining between them. The CDR3 length is 13 residues. CDR3: CASSTDLVDTIYF. For the CDR3, the DNA is TGCGCCAGCAGCACGGACCTGGTGGACACCATATATTTT.

CDR3 loop: CASSLGWGDTEAFF. CDR3 DNA sequence: TGTGCCAGCAGTTTGGGTTGGGGGGACACTGAAGCTTTCTTT. V usage is TRBV28 and J usage is TRBJ1-1; perhaps TRBD1 as D (5 bases). This CDR3 has 14 residues. Trimming pared 3 bases from V and 3 bases from J, leaving 11 bases between. Germline values: CDR1 MDHEN, CDR2 SYDVKM.

A few counts support this clonotype. This chain joins TRBV7-6 and TRBJ2-1; TRBD2 might be the D (6 bases). CDR1 is SGHVS, CDR2 FNYEAQ, per germline. This CDR3 region has 15 residues. The ends were cut back, 5 bases at V and 0 bases at J, with 11 bases in the middle. CDR3 in DNA: TGTGCCAGCAGCCCTAGCGACAGCTCCTACAATGAGCAGTTCTTC. It is translated as CASSPSDSSYNEQFF.

This clonotype came up a few times. V and J are TRBV5-4 and TRBJ2-5; a weak D match, TRBD1 (5 bases). Germline assignment: CDR1 SGHNT and CDR2 YYREEE (reference sequence). With 4 bases removed from V and 2 bases from J, the gap between germline ends came to 15 bases. The CDR3 runs 15 residues. The CDR3 region has the DNA TGTGCCAGCAGCCGAAGACAGCTCCCTCAAGAGACCCAGTACTTC. It encodes CASSRRQLPQETQYF.

This chain uses TRBV4-1 with TRBJ2-5; a weak D match, TRBD1 (6 bases). V lost 0 bases, J lost 2 bases, and 10 bases lay in between. The CDR3 is 15 residues long. Germline CDR1 is MGHRA and CDR2 is YSYEKL. In DNA form, the CDR3 reads TGCGCCAGCAGCCAAGAACCGACAGGACAAGAGACCCAGTACTTC. Translating it yields CASSQEPTGQETQYF.

This clonotype was detected a few times. The chain carries TRBV27 and TRBJ2-5, with 14 nucleotides matching TRBD2. In germline, CDR1 is MNHEY, CDR2 SMNVEV (reference sequence). The CDR3 length is 16 residues. The trim removed 10 bases at V and 5 bases at J, leaving 12 bases unmatched. The CDR3: CATNAGTSGSRETQYF. The CDR3 DNA is TGTGCCACCAATGCCGGGACTAGCGGGAGTAGGGAGACCCAGTACTTC.

The chain combines TRBV20-1 with TRBJ1-2; D uncertain. V lost 6 bases and J lost 5, with 22 bases in between. Germline CDR1 is DFQATT and CDR2 is SNEGSKA (reference sequence). CDR3 size: 15 residues. In nucleotides, the CDR3 is TGCAGTGCCCAGAGGCGCCAGGCGCTGGGGTATGGCTACACCTTC. Translating it yields CSAQRRQALGYGYTF.

This chain uses TRBV9 with TRBJ1-4; maybe TRBD1 (6 bases). The CDR3 length is 14 residues. The germline V gene encodes CDR1 SGDLS and CDR2 YYNGEE. V lost 3 bases and J lost 8, with 14 bases in between. The CDR3 bases are TGTGCCAGCAGCGCACAGGGCATAGGGGAAAAACTGTTTTTT. Translation: CASSAQGIGEKLFF.

Concerning this clonotype itself: The junction departs from the called germline gene at one end, perhaps through a read error. This chain connects TRBV27 to TRBJ2-5, with D uncertain. In germline, CDR1 is MNHEY, CDR2 SMNVEV (reference sequence). The CDR3 runs to 13 residues. The CDR3 DNA reads as TGTGTCAGCAGTCCAACGGCGTGGGAGACCCAGTACTTC. It specifies CVSSPTAWETQYF.

Ten or more counts support this clonotype. The chain combines TRBV7-3 with TRBJ2-3; TRBD2 matches at 7 bases. V was clipped by 9 bases and J by 2 bases; unmatched bases: 5. The CDR3 extends over 13 amino acids. Germline assignment: CDR1 SGHTA and CDR2 FQGTGA. CDR3 in amino acids: CASSGGNTDTQYF. CDR3 in DNA: TGTGCCAGTTCCGGGGGGAACACAGATACGCAGTATTTT.

The chain employs TRBV6-5 and TRBJ2-7; weak D call: TRBD2 (6 bases). The CDR3 covers 12 residues. Deletions cut 5 bases from V and 5 bases from J, with 10 bases between. Germline V gene lookup returns CDR1 MNHEY and CDR2 SVGAGI. The CDR3 is CASSRGEDEQYF. The DNA of the CDR3 is TGTGCCAGCAGTCGAGGGGAGGACGAGCAGTACTTC.

CDR3 sequence (DNA): TGTGCCAGCAGCGCAGAGGTTAACAATCAGCCCCAGCATTTT. Its protein product is CASSAEVNNQPQHF. V gene TRBV7-2 combines with J gene TRBJ1-5, with D unclear. CDR3 size: 14 residues. Looked up from germline, CDR1 is SGHTA and CDR2 is FQGNSA. Trimming took 5 bases from V and 3 from J, leaving 11 bases between them.

V usage is TRBV12-3 or TRBV12-4 and J usage is TRBJ1-6, with 7 bases that match TRBD1. The CDR3 sequence is 12 residues long. The V gene end was trimmed by 4 bases and the J gene end by 11 bases; junction bases not matched to a gene: 2. CDR3 amino acids: CASSSGGPPLHF. In nucleotides, the CDR3 is TGTGCCAGCAGTTCAGGGGGACCACCCCTCCACTTT.

This clonotype turned up a few times. Possible read error: a much larger clone is one base away. The V call is TRBV28, the J call TRBJ2-2; tentatively, D is TRBD2 (5 bases). The CDR3 spans 13 residues. Trimming removed 6 bases at V and 8 bases at J, with 13 bases between. Germline CDR1 is MDHEN and CDR2 is SYDVKM. CDR3 nucleotide sequence: TGTGCCAGCAGGAGAGGGAAGGGAGGGGAGCTGTTTTTT. Its translation is CASRRGKGGELFF.

The chain carries TRBV7-2 and TRBJ2-7; a possible D gene is TRBD1 (7 bases). The CDR3 has 15 residues. Germline values: CDR1 SGHTA, CDR2 FQGNSA. Between the trimmed V and J ends, which lost 3 bases and 5 bases, there was a span of 17 bases. For the CDR3, the DNA is TGTGCCAGCAGCTTCACAGGGGAGGCGTTCAACGAGCAGTACTTC. Amino acids: CASSFTGEAFNEQYF.

The chain carries TRBV29-1 and TRBJ1-2, with D maybe TRBD1 (6 bases). This CDR3 has 17 residues. V was clipped by 6 bases and J by 5 bases, with 28 bases between them. The germline gives CDR1 SQVTM, CDR2 ANQGSEA. CDR3 sequence (DNA): TGCAGCGTCGCCACCGGGACAACCCATTGGGAAGGTTATGGCTACACCTTC. Encoded protein: CSVATGTTHWEGYGYTF.